This T cell receptor (beta chain) was captured by sequencing in a study of control samples from healthy donors and cancer patients. This CDR3 is built from 17 residues. Germline lookup yields CDR1 SGHRS and CDR2 YFSETQ. V lost 4 bases to trimming and J lost 7 bases; unmatched junction nucleotides: 9. Produced via immunoSEQ multiplex PCR; TCRdb's table is partial and in-frame only. The table includes 15,000 to 20,000 clones, 85% to 90% detected once. This chain uses TRBV5-1 with TRBJ1-6; 12 bases map to TRBD1. Specimen: PBMCs. This TCR came from a man between 60 and 70 years old with head and neck cancer. The DNA of the CDR3 is TGCGCCAGCAGCCGGGAGGCGGGACAGGGGGCAAATTCACCCCTCCACTTT. Translated, it gives CASSREAGQGANSPLHF.